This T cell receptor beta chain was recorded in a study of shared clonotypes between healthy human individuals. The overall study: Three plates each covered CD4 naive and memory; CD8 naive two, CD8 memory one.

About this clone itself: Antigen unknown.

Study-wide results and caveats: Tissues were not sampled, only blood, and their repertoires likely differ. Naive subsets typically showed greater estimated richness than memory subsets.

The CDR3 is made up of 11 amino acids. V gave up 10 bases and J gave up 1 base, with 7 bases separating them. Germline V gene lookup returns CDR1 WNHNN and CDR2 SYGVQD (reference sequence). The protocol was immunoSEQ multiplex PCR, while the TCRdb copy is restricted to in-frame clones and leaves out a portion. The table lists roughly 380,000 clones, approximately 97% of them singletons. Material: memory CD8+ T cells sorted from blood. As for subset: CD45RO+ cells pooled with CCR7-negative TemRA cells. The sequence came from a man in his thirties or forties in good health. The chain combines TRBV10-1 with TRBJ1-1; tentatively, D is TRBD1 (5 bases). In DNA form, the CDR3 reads TGCGCCACCCAGGGGAACACTGAAGCTTTCTTT. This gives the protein CATQGNTEAFF.